These 4 T cell receptor beta chains share one sample of origin, sequenced in a study of cytomegalovirus exposure and HLA in healthy donors. Both 60 Vbeta primers and 13 Jbeta primers went into the PCR. Measured with immunoSEQ multiplex PCR; TCRdb has only the in-frame clones, and not every one. The sample consists of 130,000 or so clones, about four fifths of them appearing once. Sequences were obtained from PBMCs. The source of these receptors is a woman in her thirties or forties in good health and CMV-seronegative.

The gene calls are TRBV28 and TRBJ2-1, with TRBD2 matching over 7 bases. This CDR3 comprises 16 residues. Trimming took 8 bases from V and 3 from J; bases not matched to a gene: 13. CDR1 and CDR2 (germline): MDHEN, SYDVKM. CDR3 DNA sequence: TGTGCCAGCTTCAAGGGCCTAGCGGTGGGCTACAATGAGCAGTTCTTC. Amino acid sequence: CASFKGLAVGYNEQFF.

The chain employs TRBV9 and TRBJ2-3; tentatively, D is TRBD1 (6 bases). The CDR3 has 14 amino acids. Germline CDR1 SGDLS, CDR2 YYNGEE. V was cut by 4 bases and J by 3 bases, with 12 bases left in between. The DNA for the CDR3 is TGTGCCAGCAGCCCCTGGACAGAGACAGATACGCAGTATTTT. This encodes CASSPWTETDTQYF.

The chain couples TRBV19 to TRBJ2-6; TRBD1 matches 8 bases. The germline V gene encodes CDR1 LNHDA and CDR2 SQIVND (reference sequence). CDR3 size: 18 residues. J was trimmed by 0 bases and V by 3 bases; bases with no gene match: 7. The chain's CDR3 is CASSIRDRFYSGANVLTF. CDR3 nucleotide sequence: TGTGCCAGTAGTATCCGGGACAGGTTCTACTCTGGGGCCAACGTCCTGACTTTC.

This CDR3 reads CASSFDLGGVANEQFF. In nucleotides, the CDR3 is TGTGCCAGCAGCTTTGATCTGGGCGGGGTGGCAAATGAGCAGTTCTTC. The chain couples TRBV5-4 to TRBJ2-1; D is perhaps TRBD2 (6 bases). Trimming took 2 bases from V and 7 from J, leaving 19 bases between them. Looked up from germline, CDR1 is SGHNT and CDR2 is YYREEE (reference sequence). The CDR3 totals 16 residues.